The sequence of this T cell receptor (beta chain) was determined in a study of OX40 agonist ivuxolimab in advanced cancers. Study details: With a range of roughly 20 to 80, age averaged 60 years, and around 80% were male.

Sequenced by immunoSEQ multiplex PCR; TCRdb stores in-frame clones only, minus some. The table shows roughly 60,000 clones, with 70% to 90% occurring only once. The CDR3 loop spans 16 amino acids. V shed 0 bases, J shed 3 bases, and the junction held 8 bases outside the gene matches. Germline V gene lookup returns CDR1 LGHNA and CDR2 YNFKEQ. The specimen comprised CD4+ or CD8+ T cells sorted from blood, sampled in a trial of the OX40 agonist ivuxolimab. The clonotype originates from an adult with an advanced solid tumor such as melanoma, head and neck, liver or kidney cancer. The chain combines TRBV4-2 with TRBJ2-7, with 7 bases fitting TRBD1. CDR3 nucleotides: TGTGCCAGCAGCCAAGACCCCCGACAGGGATTCTACGAGCAGTACTTC. This sequence encodes CASSQDPRQGFYEQYF.